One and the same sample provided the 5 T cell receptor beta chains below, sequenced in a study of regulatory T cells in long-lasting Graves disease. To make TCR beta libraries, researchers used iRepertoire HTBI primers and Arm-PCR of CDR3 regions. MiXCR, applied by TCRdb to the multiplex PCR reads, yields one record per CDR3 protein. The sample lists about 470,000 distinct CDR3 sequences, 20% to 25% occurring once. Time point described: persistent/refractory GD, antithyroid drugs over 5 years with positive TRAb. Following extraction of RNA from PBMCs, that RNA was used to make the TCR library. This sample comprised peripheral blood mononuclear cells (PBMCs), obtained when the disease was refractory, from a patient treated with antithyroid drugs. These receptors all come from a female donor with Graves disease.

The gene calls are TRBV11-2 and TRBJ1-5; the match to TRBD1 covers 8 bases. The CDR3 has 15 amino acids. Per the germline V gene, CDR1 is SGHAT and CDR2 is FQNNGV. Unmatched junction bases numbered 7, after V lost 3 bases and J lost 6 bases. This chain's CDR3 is CASSFGQGAGQPQHF. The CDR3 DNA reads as TGTGCCAGCAGCTTCGGCCAGGGGGCCGGTCAGCCCCAGCATTTT.

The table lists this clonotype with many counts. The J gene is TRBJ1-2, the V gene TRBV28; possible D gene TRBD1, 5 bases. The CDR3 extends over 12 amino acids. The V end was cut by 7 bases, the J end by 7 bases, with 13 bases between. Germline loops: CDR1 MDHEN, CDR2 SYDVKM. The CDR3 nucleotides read TGTGCCAGCACCGCAGGGTCCGCTGGCTACACCTTC. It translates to CASTAGSAGYTF.

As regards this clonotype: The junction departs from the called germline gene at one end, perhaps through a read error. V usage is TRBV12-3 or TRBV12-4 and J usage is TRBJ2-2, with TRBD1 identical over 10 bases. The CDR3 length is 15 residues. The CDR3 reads CASTPGQGDTGELLF. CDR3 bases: TGTGCCAGCACCCCTGGACAGGGGGACACCGGGGAGCTGCTTTTT.

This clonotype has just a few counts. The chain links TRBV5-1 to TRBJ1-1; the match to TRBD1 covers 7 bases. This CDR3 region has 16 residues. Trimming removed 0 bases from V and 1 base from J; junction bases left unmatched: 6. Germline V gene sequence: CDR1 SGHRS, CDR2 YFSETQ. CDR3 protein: CASSLAGGMGNTEAFF. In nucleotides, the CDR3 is TGCGCCAGCAGCTTGGCAGGGGGAATGGGGAACACTGAAGCTTTCTTT. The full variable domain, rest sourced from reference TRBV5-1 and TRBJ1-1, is KAGVTQTPRYLIKTRGQQVTLSCSPISGHRSVSWYQQTPGQGLQFLFEYFSETQRNKGNFPGRFSGRQFSNSRSEMNVSTLELGDSALYLCASSLAGGMGNTEAFFGQGTRLTVV.

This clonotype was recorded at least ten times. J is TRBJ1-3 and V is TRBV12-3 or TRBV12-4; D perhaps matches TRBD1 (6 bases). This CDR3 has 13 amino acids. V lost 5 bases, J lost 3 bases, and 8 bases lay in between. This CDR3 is CASSTGIGNTIYF. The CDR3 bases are TGTGCCAGCAGTACAGGGATTGGAAACACCATATATTTT.